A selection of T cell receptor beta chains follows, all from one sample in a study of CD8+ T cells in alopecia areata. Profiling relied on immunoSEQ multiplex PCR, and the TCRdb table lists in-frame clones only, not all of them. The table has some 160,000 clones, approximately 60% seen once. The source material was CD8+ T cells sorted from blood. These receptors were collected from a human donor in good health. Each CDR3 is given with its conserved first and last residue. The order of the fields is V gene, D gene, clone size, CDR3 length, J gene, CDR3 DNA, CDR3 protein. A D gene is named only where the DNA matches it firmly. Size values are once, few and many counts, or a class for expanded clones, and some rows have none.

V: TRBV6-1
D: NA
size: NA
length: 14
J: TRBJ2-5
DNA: TGTGCCAGCAGCTCACCCGCAGGGAGGGAGACCCAGTACTTC
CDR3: CASSSPAGRETQYF

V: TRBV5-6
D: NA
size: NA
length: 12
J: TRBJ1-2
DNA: TGTGCCAGCAGCTTAGGTGGCTCCGGCTACACCTTC
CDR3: CASSLGGSGYTF

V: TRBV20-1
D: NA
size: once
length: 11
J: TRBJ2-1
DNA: TGCAGTGCTAGTTTAGCGGCCGAGCAGTTCTTC
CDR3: CSASLAAEQFF

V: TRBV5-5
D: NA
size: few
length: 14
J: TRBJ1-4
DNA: TGTGCCAGCAGCTTCGACCACAGGGATGAAAAACTGTTTTTT
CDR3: CASSFDHRDEKLFF

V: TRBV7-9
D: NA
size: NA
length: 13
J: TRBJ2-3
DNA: TGTGCCAGCAGCTTAGCTAGCACAGATACGCAGTATTTT
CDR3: CASSLASTDTQYF

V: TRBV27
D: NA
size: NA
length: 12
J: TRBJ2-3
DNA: TGTGCCAGCGGCTTAGTGTCCGATACGCAGTATTTT
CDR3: CASGLVSDTQYF

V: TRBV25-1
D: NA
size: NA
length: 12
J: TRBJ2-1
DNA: TGTGCCAGCACCTTCAATGGGAATGAGCAGTTCTTC
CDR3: CASTFNGNEQFF

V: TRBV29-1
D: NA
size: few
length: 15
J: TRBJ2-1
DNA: TGCAAAGATCAGGGTAGTCCAAGGTTTGCGAATGAGCAGTTCTTC
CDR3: CKDQGSPRFANEQFF

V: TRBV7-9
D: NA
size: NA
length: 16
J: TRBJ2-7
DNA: TGTGCCAGCAGCTTAGACTCTGGGGACCAAGCTGACGAGCAGTACTTC
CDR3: CASSLDSGDQADEQYF

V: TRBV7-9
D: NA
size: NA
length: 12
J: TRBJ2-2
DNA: TGTGCCAGCAGCTTAACGGCCGGGGAGCTGTTTTTT
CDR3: CASSLTAGELFF

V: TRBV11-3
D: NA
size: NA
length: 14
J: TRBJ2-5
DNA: TGTGCCAGCAGCTTAGAGGGTAGCAGTGAGACCCAGTACTTC
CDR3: CASSLEGSSETQYF

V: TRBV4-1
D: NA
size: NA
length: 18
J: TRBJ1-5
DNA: TGCGCCAGCAGCCCCCGGTTCACAGGGACACCGAGCAATCAGCCCCAGCATTTT
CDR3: CASSPRFTGTPSNQPQHF

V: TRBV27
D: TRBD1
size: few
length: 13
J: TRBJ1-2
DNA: TGTGCCAGCAGTAGGGACAGGGCTTATGGCTACACCTTC
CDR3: CASSRDRAYGYTF

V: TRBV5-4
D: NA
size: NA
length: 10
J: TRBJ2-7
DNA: TGTGCCAACAAAGAGGACCCGGGCCTCTTC
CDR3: CANKEDPGLF

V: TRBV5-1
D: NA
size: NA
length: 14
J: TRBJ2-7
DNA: TGCGCCAGCAGCTTGGGGCGGAATCTCTACGAGCAGTACTTC
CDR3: CASSLGRNLYEQYF

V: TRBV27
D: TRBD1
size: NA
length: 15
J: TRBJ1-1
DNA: TGTGCCAGCAGTCTATACAGGGGTCTTAACACTGAAGCTTTCTTT
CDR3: CASSLYRGLNTEAFF

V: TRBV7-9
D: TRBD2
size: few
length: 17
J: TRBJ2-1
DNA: TGTGCCAGCAGCCCGGGACTAGCGGGAGGGCCGTTGGATGAGCAGTTCTTC
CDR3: CASSPGLAGGPLDEQFF

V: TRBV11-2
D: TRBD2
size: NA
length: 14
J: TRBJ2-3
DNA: TGTGCCAGCAGCTTAGTTCCCCTGACTAGCACGCAGTATTTT
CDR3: CASSLVPLTSTQYF

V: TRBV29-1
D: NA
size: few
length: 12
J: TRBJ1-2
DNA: TGCAGCGTGGCCCAGGGCCCATATGGCTACACCTTC
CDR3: CSVAQGPYGYTF

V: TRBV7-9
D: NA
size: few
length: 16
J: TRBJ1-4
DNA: TGTGCCAGCAGCCGAGCATCGGACGCAACTAATGAAAAACTGTTTTTT
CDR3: CASSRASDATNEKLFF

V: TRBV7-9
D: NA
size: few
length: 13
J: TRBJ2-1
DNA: TGTGCCAGCAGCTCCGACAGCCAGAATGAGCAGTTCTTC
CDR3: CASSSDSQNEQFF

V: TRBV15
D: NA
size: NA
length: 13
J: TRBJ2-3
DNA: TGTGCCACCAGCAGAGAGGGGACAGATACGCAGTATTTT
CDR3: CATSREGTDTQYF

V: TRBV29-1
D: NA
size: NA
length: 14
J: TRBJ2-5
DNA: TGCAGCGTTGAAGATATTCGTAGGGGAGAGACCCAGTACTTC
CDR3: CSVEDIRRGETQYF

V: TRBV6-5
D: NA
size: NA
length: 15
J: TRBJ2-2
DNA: TGTGCCAGCAGTTATTCAGGGACGAACACCGGGGAGCTGTTTTTT
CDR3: CASSYSGTNTGELFF

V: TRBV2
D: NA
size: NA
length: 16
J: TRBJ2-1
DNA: TGTGCCAGCAGCACGCCCTCAGGGACTTCGTTGGTTGAGCAGTTCTTC
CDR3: CASSTPSGTSLVEQFF

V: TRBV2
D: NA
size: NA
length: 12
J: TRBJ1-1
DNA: TGTGCCAGCAGTGAACGGGGGACTGAAGCTTTCTTT
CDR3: CASSERGTEAFF

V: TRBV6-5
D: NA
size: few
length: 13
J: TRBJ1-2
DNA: TGTGCCAGCAGTTATGGGGAAGAGGGTGGCTACACCTTC
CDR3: CASSYGEEGGYTF

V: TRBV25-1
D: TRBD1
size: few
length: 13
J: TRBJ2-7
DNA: TGTGCCAGCAGTGGGGGACAGCCATACGAGCAGTACTTC
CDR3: CASSGGQPYEQYF

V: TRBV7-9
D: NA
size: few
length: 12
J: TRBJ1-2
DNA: TGTGCCAGCACCGGGGAAGGGTATGGCTACACCTTC
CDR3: CASTGEGYGYTF

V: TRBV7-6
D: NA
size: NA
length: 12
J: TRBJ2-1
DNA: TGTGCCAGCAGCTTATCCAAAGATGAGCAGTTCTTC
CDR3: CASSLSKDEQFF

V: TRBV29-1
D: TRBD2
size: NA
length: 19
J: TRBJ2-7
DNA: TGCAGCGTTGAAGCCCCCTCCGACTCTAAGCGGGAGAACTCCTACGAGCAGTACTTC
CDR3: CSVEAPSDSKRENSYEQYF

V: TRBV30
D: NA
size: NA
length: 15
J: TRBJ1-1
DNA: TGTGCCTGGAGTGTCCCCGGTAGCAGCCACACTGAAGCTTTCTTT
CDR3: CAWSVPGSSHTEAFF

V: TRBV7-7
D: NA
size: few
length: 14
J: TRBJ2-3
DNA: TGTGCTAGCAGTAGGGGGACATTGCCAGATACGCAGTATTTT
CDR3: CASSRGTLPDTQYF

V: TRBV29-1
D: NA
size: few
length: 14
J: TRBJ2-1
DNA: TGCAGCGTCGAGGGGTTGGACGGCTACAATGAGCAGTTCTTC
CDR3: CSVEGLDGYNEQFF

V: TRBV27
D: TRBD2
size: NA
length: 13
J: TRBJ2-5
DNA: TGTGCCAGCAGTTTATGGGGGGGAGAGACCCAGTACTTC
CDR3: CASSLWGGETQYF

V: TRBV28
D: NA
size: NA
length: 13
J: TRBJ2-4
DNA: TGTGCCAGCAGTTACTCGTGGAGGGACATTCAGTACTTC
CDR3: CASSYSWRDIQYF